These 11 T cell receptor beta chains share one sample of origin, sequenced in a study of cytomegalovirus exposure and HLA in healthy donors. Produced via immunoSEQ multiplex PCR; TCRdb's table is partial and in-frame only. The sample consists of around 140,000 clones, roughly 87% of them appearing once. Sequencing used PBMCs. These receptors all stem from a man in his late teens or twenties in good health and CMV-seropositive.

The rearrangement links TRBV2 to TRBJ2-3, with D possibly being TRBD2 (6 bases). Trimming took off 3 bases at V and 15 bases at J, with 16 bases between the two ends. This CDR3 is 12 amino acids long. Germline loops: CDR1 SNHLY, CDR2 FYNNEI. For the CDR3, the DNA is TGTGCCAGCAGTGATGGGGCACCGCGGGAATATTTT. Protein: CASSDGAPREYF.

The chain couples TRBV27 to TRBJ1-4; tentatively, D is TRBD1 (5 bases). Trimming pared 5 bases from V and 0 bases from J, leaving 10 bases between. CDR3 length: 15 residues. The germline V gene has CDR1 MNHEY and CDR2 SMNVEV (reference sequence). CDR3 nucleotide sequence: TGTGCCAGCAGTATCGGGGGGGCAACTAATGAAAAACTGTTTTTT. Its translation: CASSIGGATNEKLFF.

The chain recombines TRBV20-1 with TRBJ1-1; D may be TRBD1 (6 bases). With 8 bases removed from V and 9 bases from J, the gap between germline ends came to 13 bases. This CDR3 spans 10 amino acids. The V gene's germline CDR1 is DFQATT and CDR2 SNEGSKA (reference sequence). CDR3 sequence reads: CSPLGQKAFF. CDR3 coding DNA: TGCAGTCCCCTAGGACAGAAAGCTTTCTTT.

V is TRBV7-9 and J is TRBJ2-5, with 9 bases fitting TRBD2. The CDR3 runs to 15 residues. From germline, CDR1 is SEHNR and CDR2 FQNEAQ (reference sequence). After removal of 3 bases from V and 4 bases from J, the junction contained 6 bases not matched to a gene. The DNA for the CDR3 is TGTGCCAGCAGCTTCAATAGCGGGAGTAGAGAGACCCAGTACTTC. This sequence encodes CASSFNSGSRETQYF.

This rearrangement joins TRBV7-8 to TRBJ1-1; 7 nucleotides agree with TRBD1. The CDR3 extends over 14 amino acids. The V and J ends lost 4 bases and 5 bases, in that order; junction bases with no gene match: 7. From germline, CDR1 is SGHVS and CDR2 FQNEAQ. As DNA, the CDR3 is TGTGCCAGCAGCTCAGGGGGACCATTAACTGAAGCTTTCTTT. It codes for CASSSGGPLTEAFF.

The chain uses TRBV11-2 and TRBJ1-1; tentatively, D is TRBD1 (5 bases). The germline gives CDR1 SGHAT, CDR2 FQNNGV. Trimming removed 0 bases at V and 1 base at J, with 12 bases between. The CDR3 loop spans 16 amino acids. In DNA form, the CDR3 reads TGTGCCAGCAGCTTAGACTCATGGAGGGGGAACACTGAAGCTTTCTTT. It yields the protein CASSLDSWRGNTEAFF.

This rearrangement joins TRBV5-1 to TRBJ1-1, with a possible D match to TRBD1 (6 bases). V was trimmed by 3 bases and J by 1 base, leaving 10 bases between them. CDR1 SGHRS and CDR2 YFSETQ come from the germline V gene. CDR3 length: 14 amino acids. This chain's CDR3 is CASSSQTGNTEAFF. The CDR3 nucleotides read TGCGCCAGCAGCTCCCAGACAGGGAACACTGAAGCTTTCTTT.

The chain carries TRBV30 and TRBJ1-6, with D hard to call. This CDR3 region has 15 residues. Germline V gene sequence: CDR1 GTSNPN, CDR2 SVGIG (reference sequence). Trimming took off 4 bases at V and 10 bases at J, with 20 bases between the two ends. For the CDR3, the DNA is TGTGCCTGGACCTTAGGAGGGTCTCTGGGGTCACCCCTCCACTTT. Protein: CAWTLGGSLGSPLHF.

The chain employs TRBV4-1 and TRBJ2-2; D unresolved. V was trimmed by 4 bases and J by 5 bases, leaving 5 bases between them. CDR1 is MGHRA, CDR2 YSYEKL, per germline. There are 12 residues in the CDR3. CDR3 sequence: CASSPYTGELFF. The CDR3 DNA is TGCGCCAGCAGCCCTTATACCGGGGAGCTGTTTTTT.

The chain uses TRBV5-1 and TRBJ2-5; tentatively, D is TRBD2 (5 bases). Germline loops: CDR1 SGHRS, CDR2 YFSETQ. Trimming removed 4 bases from V and 4 bases from J, with 20 bases in between. The CDR3 extends over 16 amino acids. The CDR3 region is CASSPPHGISTETQYF. The CDR3, as DNA: TGCGCCAGCAGCCCCCCTCACGGGATCAGTACAGAGACCCAGTACTTC.

V usage is TRBV5-1 and J usage is TRBJ1-1; 8 nucleotides agree with TRBD1. Unmatched junction bases numbered 5, after V lost 3 bases and J lost 1 base. The CDR3 runs to 15 residues. Looked up from germline, CDR1 is SGHRS and CDR2 is YFSETQ. CDR3 sequence (DNA): TGCGCCAGCAGCTCACCAGGGACAGGGAACACTGAAGCTTTCTTT. It translates to CASSSPGTGNTEAFF.